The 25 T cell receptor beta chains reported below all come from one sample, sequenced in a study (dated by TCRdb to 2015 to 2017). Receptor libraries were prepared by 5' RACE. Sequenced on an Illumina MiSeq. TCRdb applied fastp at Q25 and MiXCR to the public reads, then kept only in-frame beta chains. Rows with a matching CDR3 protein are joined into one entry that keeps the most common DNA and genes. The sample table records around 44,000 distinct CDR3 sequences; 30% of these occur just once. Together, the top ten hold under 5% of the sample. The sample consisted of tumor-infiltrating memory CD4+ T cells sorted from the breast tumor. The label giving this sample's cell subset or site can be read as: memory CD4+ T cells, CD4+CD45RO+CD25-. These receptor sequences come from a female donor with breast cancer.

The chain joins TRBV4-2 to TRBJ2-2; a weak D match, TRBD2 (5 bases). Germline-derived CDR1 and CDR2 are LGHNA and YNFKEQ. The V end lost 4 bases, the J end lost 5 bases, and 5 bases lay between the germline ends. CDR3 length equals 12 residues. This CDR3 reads CASSPGTGELFF. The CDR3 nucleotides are TGTGCCAGCAGCCCGGGGACCGGGGAGCTGTTTTTT.

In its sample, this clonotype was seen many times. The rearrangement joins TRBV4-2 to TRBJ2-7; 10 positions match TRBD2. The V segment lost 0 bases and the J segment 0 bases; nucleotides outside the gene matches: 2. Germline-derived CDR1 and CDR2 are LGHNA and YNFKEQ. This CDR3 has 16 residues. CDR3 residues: CASSQEASGSSYEQYF. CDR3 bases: TGTGCCAGCAGCCAAGAGGCTAGCGGGAGCTCCTACGAGCAGTACTTC.

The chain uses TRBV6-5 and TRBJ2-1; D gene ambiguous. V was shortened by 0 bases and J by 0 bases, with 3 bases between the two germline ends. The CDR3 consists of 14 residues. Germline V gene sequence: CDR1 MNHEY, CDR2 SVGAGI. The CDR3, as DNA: TGTGCCAGCAGTTACTCAGACTCCTACAATGAGCAGTTCTTC. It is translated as CASSYSDSYNEQFF.

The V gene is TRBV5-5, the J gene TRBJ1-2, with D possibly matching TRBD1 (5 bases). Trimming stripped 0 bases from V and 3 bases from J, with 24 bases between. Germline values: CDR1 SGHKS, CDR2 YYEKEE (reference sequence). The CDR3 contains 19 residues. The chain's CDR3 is CASSLGRRRTTGFDYGYTF. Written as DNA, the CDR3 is TGTGCCAGCAGCTTGGGCCGACGCCGTACTACAGGTTTCGACTATGGCTACACCTTC.

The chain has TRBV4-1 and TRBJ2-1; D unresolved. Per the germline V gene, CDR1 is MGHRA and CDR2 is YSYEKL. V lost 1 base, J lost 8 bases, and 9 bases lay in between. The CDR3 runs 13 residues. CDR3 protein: CASSQAVIDEQFF. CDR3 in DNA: TGCGCCAGCAGCCAAGCGGTCATCGATGAGCAGTTCTTC.

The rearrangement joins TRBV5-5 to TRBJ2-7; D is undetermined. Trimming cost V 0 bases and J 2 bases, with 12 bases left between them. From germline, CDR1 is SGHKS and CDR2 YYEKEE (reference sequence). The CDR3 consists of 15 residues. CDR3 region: CASSLAAVATYEQYF. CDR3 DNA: TGTGCCAGCAGCTTGGCCGCGGTAGCTACCTACGAGCAGTACTTC.

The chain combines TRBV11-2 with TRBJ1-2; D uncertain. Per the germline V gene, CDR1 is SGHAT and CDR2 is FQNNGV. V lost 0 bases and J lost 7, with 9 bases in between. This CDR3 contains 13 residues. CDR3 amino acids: CASSLEPGSGYTF. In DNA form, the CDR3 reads TGTGCCAGCAGCTTAGAACCTGGTAGTGGCTACACCTTC.

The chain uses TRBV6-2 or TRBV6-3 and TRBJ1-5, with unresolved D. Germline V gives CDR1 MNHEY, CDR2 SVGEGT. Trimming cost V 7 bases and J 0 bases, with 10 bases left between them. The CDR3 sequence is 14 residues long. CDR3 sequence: CASTLEDSNQPQHF. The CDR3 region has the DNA TGTGCCAGCACCCTCGAGGATAGCAATCAGCCCCAGCATTTT.

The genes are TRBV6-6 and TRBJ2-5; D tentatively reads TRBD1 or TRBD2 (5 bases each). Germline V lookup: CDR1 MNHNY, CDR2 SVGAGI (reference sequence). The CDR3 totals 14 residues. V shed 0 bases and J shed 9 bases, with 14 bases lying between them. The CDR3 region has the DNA TGTGCCAGCAGTTACTCGATAGGGACCAAGGCCCAGTACTTC. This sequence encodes CASSYSIGTKAQYF.

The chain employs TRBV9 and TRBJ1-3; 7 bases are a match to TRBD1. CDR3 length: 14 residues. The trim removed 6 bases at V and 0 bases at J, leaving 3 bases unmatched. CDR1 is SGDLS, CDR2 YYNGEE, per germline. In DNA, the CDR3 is TGTGCCAGCAAGAGGGACAGCTCTGGAAACACCATATATTTT. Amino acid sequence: CASKRDSSGNTIYF.

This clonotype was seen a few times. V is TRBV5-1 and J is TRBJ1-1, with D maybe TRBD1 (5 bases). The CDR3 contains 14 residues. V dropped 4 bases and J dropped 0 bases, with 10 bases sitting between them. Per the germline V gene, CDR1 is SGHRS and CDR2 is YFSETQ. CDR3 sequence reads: CASSPRGLNTEAFF. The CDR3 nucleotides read TGCGCCAGCAGCCCACGGGGCCTGAACACTGAAGCTTTCTTT.

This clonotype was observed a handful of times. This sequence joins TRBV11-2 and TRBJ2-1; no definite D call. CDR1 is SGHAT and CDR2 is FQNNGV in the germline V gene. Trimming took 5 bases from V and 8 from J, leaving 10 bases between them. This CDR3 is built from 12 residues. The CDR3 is CASSPGADEQFF. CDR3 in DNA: TGTGCCAGCAGCCCAGGCGCGGATGAGCAGTTCTTC.

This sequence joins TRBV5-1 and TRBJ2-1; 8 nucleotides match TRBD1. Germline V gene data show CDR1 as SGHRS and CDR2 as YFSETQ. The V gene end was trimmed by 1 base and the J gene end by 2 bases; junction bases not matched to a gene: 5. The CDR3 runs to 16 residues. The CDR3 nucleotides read TGCGCCAGCAGCTTGTACAGGGGGTATACCTACAATGAGCAGTTCTTC. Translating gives CASSLYRGYTYNEQFF.

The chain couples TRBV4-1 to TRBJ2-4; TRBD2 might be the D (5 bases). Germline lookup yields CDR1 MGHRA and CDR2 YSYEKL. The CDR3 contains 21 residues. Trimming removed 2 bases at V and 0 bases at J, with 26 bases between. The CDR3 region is CASSQPTPGRTDDLAKNIQYF. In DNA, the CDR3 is TGCGCCAGCAGCCAACCAACCCCTGGGAGAACCGACGACCTAGCCAAAAACATTCAGTACTTC.

Here the CDR3 reads CASSGGGGLQKLFF. Written as DNA, the CDR3 is TGTGCCAGCAGTGGGGGGGGAGGGCTCCAAAAACTGTTTTTT. The chain couples TRBV12-3 or TRBV12-4 to TRBJ1-4, with D possibly matching TRBD1 (5 bases). This CDR3 spans 14 amino acids. The V and J ends lost 5 bases and 9 bases respectively, with 16 bases between them.

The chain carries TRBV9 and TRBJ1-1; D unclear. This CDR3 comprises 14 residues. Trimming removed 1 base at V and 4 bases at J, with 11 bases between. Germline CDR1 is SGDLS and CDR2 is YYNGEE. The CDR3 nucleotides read TGTGCCAGCAGCGTATATCCGGGAAGCACTGAAGCTTTCTTT. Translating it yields CASSVYPGSTEAFF.

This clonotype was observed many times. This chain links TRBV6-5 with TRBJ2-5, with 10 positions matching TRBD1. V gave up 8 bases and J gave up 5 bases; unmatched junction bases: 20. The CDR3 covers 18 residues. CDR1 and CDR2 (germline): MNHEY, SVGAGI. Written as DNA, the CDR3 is TGTGCCAGCTCGAGCCTTTACATGGGACAGGGGCTTGGGGAGACCCAGTACTTC. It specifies CASSSLYMGQGLGETQYF.

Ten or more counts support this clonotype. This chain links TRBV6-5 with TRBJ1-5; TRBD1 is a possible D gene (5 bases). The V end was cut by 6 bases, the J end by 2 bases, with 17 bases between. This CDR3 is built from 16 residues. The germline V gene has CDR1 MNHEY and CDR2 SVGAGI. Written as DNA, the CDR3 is TGTGCCAGCAGACGGAGTCCAGGGAGGGGCAATCAGCCCCAGCATTTT. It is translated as CASRRSPGRGNQPQHF.

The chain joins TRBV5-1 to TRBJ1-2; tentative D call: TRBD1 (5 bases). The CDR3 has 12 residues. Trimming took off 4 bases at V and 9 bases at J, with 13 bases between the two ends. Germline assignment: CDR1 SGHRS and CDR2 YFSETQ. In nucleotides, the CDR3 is TGCGCCAGCAGCCATAGCAGGGACCGCTACACCTTC. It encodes CASSHSRDRYTF. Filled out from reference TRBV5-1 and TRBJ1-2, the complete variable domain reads KAGVTQTPRYLIKTRGQQVTLSCSPISGHRSVSWYQQTPGQGLQFLFEYFSETQRNKGNFPGRFSGRQFSNSRSEMNVSTLELGDSALYLCASSHSRDRYTFGSGTRLTVV.

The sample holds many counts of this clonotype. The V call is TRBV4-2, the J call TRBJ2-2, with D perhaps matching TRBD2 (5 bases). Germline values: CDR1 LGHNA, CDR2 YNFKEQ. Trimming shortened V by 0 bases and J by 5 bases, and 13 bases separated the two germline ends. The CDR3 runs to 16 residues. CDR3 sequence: CASSQDPGWRTGELFF. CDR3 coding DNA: TGTGCCAGCAGCCAAGATCCGGGCTGGAGGACCGGGGAGCTGTTTTTT.

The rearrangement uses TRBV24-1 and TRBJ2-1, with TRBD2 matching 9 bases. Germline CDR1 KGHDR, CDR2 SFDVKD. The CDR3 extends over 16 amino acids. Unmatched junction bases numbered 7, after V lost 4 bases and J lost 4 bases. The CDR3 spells CATSDKSGRSYNEQFF. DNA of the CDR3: TGTGCCACCAGTGACAAGAGCGGGAGGTCTTACAATGAGCAGTTCTTC.

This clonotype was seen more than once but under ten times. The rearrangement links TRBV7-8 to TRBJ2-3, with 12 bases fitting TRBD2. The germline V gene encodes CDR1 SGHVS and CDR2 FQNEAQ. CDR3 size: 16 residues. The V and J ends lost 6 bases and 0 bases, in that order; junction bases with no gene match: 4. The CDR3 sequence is CASRSTSGGSTDTQYF. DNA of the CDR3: TGTGCCAGCAGGTCGACTAGCGGGGGAAGCACAGATACGCAGTATTTT.

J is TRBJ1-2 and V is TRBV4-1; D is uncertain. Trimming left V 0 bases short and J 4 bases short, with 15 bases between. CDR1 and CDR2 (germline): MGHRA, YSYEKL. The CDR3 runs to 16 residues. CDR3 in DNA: TGCGCCAGCAGCCAAGATCCTGGAGTTCCGAGCTATGGCTACACCTTC. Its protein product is CASSQDPGVPSYGYTF.

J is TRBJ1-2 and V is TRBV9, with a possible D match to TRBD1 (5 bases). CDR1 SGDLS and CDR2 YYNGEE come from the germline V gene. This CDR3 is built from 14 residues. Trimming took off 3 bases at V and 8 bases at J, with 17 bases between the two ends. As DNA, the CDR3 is TGTGCCAGCAGCGGGGAGAGGGACCTTCGCGGCTACACCTTC. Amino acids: CASSGERDLRGYTF.

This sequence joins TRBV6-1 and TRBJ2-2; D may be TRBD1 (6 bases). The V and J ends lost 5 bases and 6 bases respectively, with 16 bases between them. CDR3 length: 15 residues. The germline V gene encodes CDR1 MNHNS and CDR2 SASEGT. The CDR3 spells CASSYRGRGAGELFF. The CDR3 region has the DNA TGTGCCAGCAGTTACCGGGGCAGGGGCGCCGGGGAGCTGTTTTTT.